A single sample is the source of the 13 T cell receptor beta chains below, sequenced in a study of spatial heterogeneity in lung cancer (dated by TCRdb to the late 2010s). The library was prepared using 5' RACE. The sequencer listed for this sample is NextSeq 500. TCRdb's own reprocessing of the public reads used fastp at Q25 and MiXCR and kept productive beta chains. Rows with a matching CDR3 protein are joined into one entry that keeps the most common DNA and genes. The sample yields about 8,000 distinct CDR3 sequences; roughly 16% were counted once. The leading ten clones occupy over 13% of the sample. The time point label, as the study defines it: sample taken at primary tumor resection. The sample in question was normal lung tissue next to the tumor, obtained at surgery. These TCRs come from a male donor with early-stage non-small cell lung cancer.

The chain is built from TRBV4-2 and TRBJ2-3; maybe TRBD2 (6 bases). CDR3 length equals 13 residues. V was trimmed by 0 bases and J by 9 bases, leaving 10 bases between them. Germline CDR1 LGHNA, CDR2 YNFKEQ. CDR3 coding DNA: TGTGCCAGCAGCCAAGATCCGGGGGACACGCAGTATTTT. This codes for CASSQDPGDTQYF.

This clonotype was counted between two and nine times. The chain has TRBV5-8 and TRBJ2-1; D unresolved. From germline, CDR1 is SGHTS and CDR2 YDEGEE. V was cut by 1 base and J by 8 bases, with 10 bases left in between. This CDR3 comprises 13 residues. This chain's CDR3 is CASSLFWVDEQFF. DNA of the CDR3: TGTGCCAGCAGCTTGTTTTGGGTTGATGAGCAGTTCTTC.

This clonotype came up a few times. The chain is built from TRBV7-2 and TRBJ1-2; D is unresolved. This CDR3 comprises 11 residues. From germline, CDR1 is SGHTA and CDR2 FQGNSA. The V end lost 5 bases, the J end lost 7 bases, and 8 bases lay between the germline ends. In DNA, the CDR3 is TGTGCCAGCAGCCAGGACGCTGGCTACACCTTC. It is translated as CASSQDAGYTF.

The J gene is TRBJ1-2, the V gene TRBV7-9, with 8 nucleotides matching TRBD1. This CDR3 contains 14 residues. The junction had 6 bases not matched to a gene; V was cut back by 2 bases and J by 7 bases. Germline-derived CDR1 and CDR2 are SEHNR and FQNEAQ (reference sequence). The DNA for the CDR3 is TGTGCCAGCAGCTTACCCGACAGGGGACCTGGCTACACCTTC. Its protein product is CASSLPDRGPGYTF.

The chain is built from TRBV5-1 and TRBJ2-3, with D unclear. CDR3 length: 11 amino acids. V lost 4 bases to trimming and J lost 3 bases, with 3 bases between them. CDR1 is SGHRS and CDR2 is YFSETQ in the germline V gene. This CDR3 reads CASSKTDTQYF. The CDR3 DNA reads TGCGCCAGCAGCAAGACAGATACGCAGTATTTT.

V usage is TRBV5-1 and J usage is TRBJ1-2; D remains unclear. Deletions cut 0 bases from V and 5 bases from J, with 8 bases between. From germline, CDR1 is SGHRS and CDR2 YFSETQ. This CDR3 region has 13 residues. CDR3 residues: CASSLDPDYGYTF. CDR3 nucleotide sequence: TGCGCCAGCAGCTTGGATCCGGATTATGGCTACACCTTC.

To note about this clonotype: Since a much larger clone is just one base distant, this may be a read error. This chain uses TRBV29-1 with TRBJ2-3, with a tentative D call TRBD1 (5 bases). Trimming removed 8 bases from V and 2 bases from J, with 20 bases in between. Germline V lookup: CDR1 SQVTM, CDR2 ANQGSEA. The CDR3 is made up of 15 amino acids. CDR3: CSLIGAEDFTDTQYF. DNA for the CDR3: TGCAGCCTGATAGGGGCAGAGGATTTCACAGATACGCAGTATTTT.

In its sample, this clonotype was seen a few times. This sequence joins TRBV11-3 and TRBJ2-2; 8 bases map to TRBD1. Germline V gene data show CDR1 as SGHNT and CDR2 as YENEEA. There are 16 residues in the CDR3. With 5 bases clipped from V and 4 bases from J, the junction kept 9 bases outside the gene matches. The CDR3 DNA reads TGTGCCAGCAGCCCCCGACAGGGGCTAGCCACCGGGGAGCTGTTTTTT. Amino acids: CASSPRQGLATGELFF.

This clonotype was seen a handful of times. This sequence joins TRBV5-6 and TRBJ2-1; no firm D call. Trimming cost V 4 bases and J 12 bases, with 14 bases left between them. This CDR3 is 12 amino acids long. Germline V lookup: CDR1 SGHDT, CDR2 YYEEEE. The CDR3 nucleotides read TGTGCCAGCAGCCTCCTGGACCTAGGGCAGTTCTTC. Amino acid sequence: CASSLLDLGQFF.

This chain connects TRBV9 to TRBJ1-3; 8 positions agree with TRBD1. This CDR3 has 15 amino acids. Trimming removed 3 bases from V and 4 bases from J; junction bases left unmatched: 6. Germline CDR1 and CDR2: SGDLS and YYNGEE. The CDR3 spells CASSAQQGGGNTIYF. DNA for the CDR3: TGTGCCAGCAGCGCTCAACAGGGGGGAGGAAACACCATATATTTT.

This clonotype is medium-sized within its sample. The chain combines TRBV28 with TRBJ2-1, with 10 bases that match TRBD2. After removal of 2 bases from V and 4 bases from J, the junction contained 23 bases not matched to a gene. Germline V gives CDR1 MDHEN, CDR2 SYDVKM. This CDR3 is built from 22 residues. The CDR3 coding sequence is TGTGCCAGCAGTTTACGGCAGTCGAAAGGGCTAGCGGGAGATCCCCTTTACAATGAGCAGTTCTTC. Residues: CASSLRQSKGLAGDPLYNEQFF.

Within the sample, this clonotype is medium-sized. The chain carries TRBV7-2 and TRBJ1-4; D is perhaps TRBD1 (6 bases). The CDR3 totals 16 residues. Germline V lookup: CDR1 SGHTA, CDR2 FQGNSA. V was shortened by 1 base and J by 8 bases, with 17 bases between the two germline ends. CDR3 protein: CASSLGGHPLEEKLFF. CDR3 coding DNA: TGTGCCAGCAGCTTAGGGGGACACCCGCTTGAGGAAAAACTGTTTTTT.

By its share, this clonotype is medium-sized. The chain joins TRBV5-5 to TRBJ2-3; 8 bases are shared with TRBD2. This CDR3 region has 15 residues. Germline-derived CDR1 and CDR2 are SGHKS and YYEKEE (reference sequence). Losses at the gene ends were 0 bases for V and 4 bases for J; bases not matched to a gene: 4. The CDR3 sequence: CASSLDGREADTQYF. For the CDR3, the DNA is TGTGCCAGCAGCTTGGACGGGAGGGAGGCAGATACGCAGTATTTT.